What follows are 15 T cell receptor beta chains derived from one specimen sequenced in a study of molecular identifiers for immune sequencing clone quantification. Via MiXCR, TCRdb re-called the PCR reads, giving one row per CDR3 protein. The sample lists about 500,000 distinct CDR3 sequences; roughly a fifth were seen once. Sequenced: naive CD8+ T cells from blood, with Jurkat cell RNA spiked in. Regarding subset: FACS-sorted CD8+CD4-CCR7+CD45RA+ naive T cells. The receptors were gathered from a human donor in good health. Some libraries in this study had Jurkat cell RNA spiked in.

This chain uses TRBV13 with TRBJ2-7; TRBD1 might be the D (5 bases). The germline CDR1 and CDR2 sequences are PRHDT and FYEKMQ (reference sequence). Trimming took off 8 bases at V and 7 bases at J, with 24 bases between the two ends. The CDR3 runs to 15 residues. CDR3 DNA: TGTGCCAGCGGCTACGATGGGCAGGGTATTGAGGAGCAGTACTTC. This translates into CASGYDGQGIEEQYF.

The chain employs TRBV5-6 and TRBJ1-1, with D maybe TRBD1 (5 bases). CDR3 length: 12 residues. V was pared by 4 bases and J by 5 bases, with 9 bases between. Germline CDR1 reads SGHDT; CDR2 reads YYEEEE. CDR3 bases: TGTGCCAGCAGCCCAGGGACGACTGAAGCTTTCTTT. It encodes CASSPGTTEAFF.

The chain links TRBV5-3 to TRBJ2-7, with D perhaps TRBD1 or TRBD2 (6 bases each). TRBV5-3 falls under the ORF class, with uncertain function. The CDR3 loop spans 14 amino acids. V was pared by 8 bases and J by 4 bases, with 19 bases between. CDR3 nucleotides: TGTGCCAGCAACTTGGAGGGGGGTGGTTACGAGCAGTACTTC. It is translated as CASNLEGGGYEQYF.

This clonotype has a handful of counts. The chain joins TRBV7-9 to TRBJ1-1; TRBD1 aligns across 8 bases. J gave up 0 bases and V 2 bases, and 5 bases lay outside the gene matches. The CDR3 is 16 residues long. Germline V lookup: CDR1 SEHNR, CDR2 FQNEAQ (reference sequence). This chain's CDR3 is CASSLLETGVNTEAFF. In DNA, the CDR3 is TGTGCCAGCAGCTTATTGGAGACAGGGGTGAACACTGAAGCTTTCTTT.

CDR3 nucleotides: TGTGCCAGCAGTTACGCGGTAGCGGAGGCCAGGGAGCTGTTTTTT. It encodes CASSYAVAEARELFF. The J gene is TRBJ2-2, the V gene TRBV6-5, with a tentative D call TRBD2 (6 bases). V shed 2 bases and J shed 9 bases, with 16 bases lying between them. The CDR3 is 15 residues long. Germline V gene sequence: CDR1 MNHEY, CDR2 SVGAGI.

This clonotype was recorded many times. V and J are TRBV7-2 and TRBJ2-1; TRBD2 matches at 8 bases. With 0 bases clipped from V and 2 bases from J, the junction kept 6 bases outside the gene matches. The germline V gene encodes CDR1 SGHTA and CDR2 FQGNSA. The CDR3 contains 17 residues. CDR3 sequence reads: CASSLARGAGPYNEQFF. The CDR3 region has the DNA TGTGCCAGCAGCTTAGCGCGGGGGGCGGGGCCCTACAATGAGCAGTTCTTC.

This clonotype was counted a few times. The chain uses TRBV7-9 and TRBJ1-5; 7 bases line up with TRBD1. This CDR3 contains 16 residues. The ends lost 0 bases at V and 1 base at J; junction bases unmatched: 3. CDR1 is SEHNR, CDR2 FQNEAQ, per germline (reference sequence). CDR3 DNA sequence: TGTGCCAGCAGCTTAGCGCAGACAGGGAGCAATCAGCCCCAGCATTTT. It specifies CASSLAQTGSNQPQHF. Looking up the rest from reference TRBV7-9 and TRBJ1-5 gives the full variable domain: DTGVSQNPRHKITKRGQNVTFRCDPISEHNRLYWYRQTLGQGPEFLTYFQNEAQLEKSRLLSDRFSAERPKGSFSTLEIQRTEQGDSAMYLCASSLAQTGSNQPQHFGDGTRLSIL.

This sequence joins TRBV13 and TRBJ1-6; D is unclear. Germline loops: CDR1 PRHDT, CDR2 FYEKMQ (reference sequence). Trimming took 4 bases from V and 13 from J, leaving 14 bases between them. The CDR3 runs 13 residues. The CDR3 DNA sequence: TGTGCCAGCAGCTCGCGGACCGCTCTCCCCCTCCACTTT. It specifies CASSSRTALPLHF.

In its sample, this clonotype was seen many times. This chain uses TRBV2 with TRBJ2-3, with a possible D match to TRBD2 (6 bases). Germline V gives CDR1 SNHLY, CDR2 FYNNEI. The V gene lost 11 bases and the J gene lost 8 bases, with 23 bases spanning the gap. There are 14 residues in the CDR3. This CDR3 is CAQNGLDTEGTQYF. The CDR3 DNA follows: TGTGCCCAAAATGGGCTAGACACGGAGGGTACGCAGTATTTT.

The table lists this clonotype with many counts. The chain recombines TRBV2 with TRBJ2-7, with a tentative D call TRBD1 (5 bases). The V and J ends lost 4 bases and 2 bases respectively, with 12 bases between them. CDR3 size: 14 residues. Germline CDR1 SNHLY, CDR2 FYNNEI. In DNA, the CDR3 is TGTGCCAGCAGTGCGAGGCTGACAGCCTACGAGCAGTACTTC. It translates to CASSARLTAYEQYF.

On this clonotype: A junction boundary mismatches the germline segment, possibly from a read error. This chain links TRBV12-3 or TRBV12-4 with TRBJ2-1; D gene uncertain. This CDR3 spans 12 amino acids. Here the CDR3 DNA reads TGTGCCAGCAGTTTTTTGCACAATGAGCGGTTCTTC. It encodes CASSFLHNERFF.

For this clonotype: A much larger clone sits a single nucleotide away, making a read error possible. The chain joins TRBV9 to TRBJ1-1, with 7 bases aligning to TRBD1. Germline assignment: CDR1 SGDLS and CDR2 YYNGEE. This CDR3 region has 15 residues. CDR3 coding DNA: TGTGCCAGCTGCGTAAAAGGACAGGAGAACACTGAAGCTTTCTTT. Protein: CASCVKGQENTEAFF.

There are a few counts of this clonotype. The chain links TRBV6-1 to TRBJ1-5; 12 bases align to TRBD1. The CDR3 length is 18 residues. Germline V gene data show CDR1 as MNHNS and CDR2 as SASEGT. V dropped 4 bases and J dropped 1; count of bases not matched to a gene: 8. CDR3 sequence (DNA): TGTGCCAGCAGTGTAGGGCCGGGACAGGGGGCAAGCAATCAGCCCCAGCATTTT. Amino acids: CASSVGPGQGASNQPQHF.

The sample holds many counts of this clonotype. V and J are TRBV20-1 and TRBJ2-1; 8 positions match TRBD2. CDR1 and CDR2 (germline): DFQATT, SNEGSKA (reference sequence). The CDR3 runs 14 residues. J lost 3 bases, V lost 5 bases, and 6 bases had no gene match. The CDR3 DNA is TGCAGTGCTCCAGCGGGAGCCGACTACAATGAGCAGTTCTTC. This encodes CSAPAGADYNEQFF.

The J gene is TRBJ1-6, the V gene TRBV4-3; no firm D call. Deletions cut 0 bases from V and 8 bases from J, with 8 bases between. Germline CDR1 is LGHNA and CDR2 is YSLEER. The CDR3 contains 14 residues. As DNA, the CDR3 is TGCGCCAGCAGCCAAGATCCGGCGGATTCACCCCTCCACTTT. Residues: CASSQDPADSPLHF.